Shown below are 25 T cell receptor beta chains from a single sample sequenced in a study of cytomegalovirus exposure and HLA in healthy donors (dated by TCRdb to between 2016 and 2019). The library was prepared using the immunoSEQ multiplex PCR assay. A mixture of 60 forward primers for TCR Vbeta segments and 13 reverse primers for TCR Jbeta segments was used in the multiplex PCR. The immuneACCESS repertoire file appears here via TCRdb, limited to in-frame rearrangements. These files lack a portion of the clones; in checked studies, under half of the deficit traces to unresolved V genes, and the cause of the others is not known. The sample table records 130,000 to 150,000 clones; about 76% of these occur just once. Of the sample, more than 3% falls within the top ten clones. Sequencing input: PBMCs. Receptors were obtained from a man between 18 and 29 years old in good health and CMV-seronegative.

The V call is TRBV27, the J call TRBJ2-1, with D unclear. CDR1 and CDR2 from the germline V gene are MNHEY and SMNVEV (reference sequence). Between the trimmed V and J ends, which lost 7 bases and 0 bases, there was a span of 4 bases. The CDR3 loop spans 12 amino acids. CDR3 in DNA: TGTGCCAGCATGAGCTCCTACAATGAGCAGTTCTTC. It is translated as CASMSSYNEQFF.

This chain links TRBV27 with TRBJ2-3, with TRBD2 matching 9 bases. V lost 5 bases to trimming and J lost 6 bases; unmatched junction nucleotides: 6. Germline assignment: CDR1 MNHEY and CDR2 SMNVEV (reference sequence). The CDR3 totals 14 residues. CDR3 sequence reads: CASSGWRGGDTQYF. In DNA, the CDR3 is TGTGCCAGCAGTGGGTGGCGGGGGGGTGATACGCAGTATTTT.

As concerns this clone: An end of the junction does not agree with germline; a read error may underlie this. The chain uses TRBV11-3 and TRBJ1-1; TRBD1 might be the D (6 bases). The CDR3 is made up of 15 amino acids. CDR1 and CDR2 from the germline V gene are SGHNT and YENEEA. This CDR3 reads CASRFPGGSNTEAFF. The CDR3 DNA sequence: TGTGCCAGCCGCTTTCCGGGGGGCAGTAACACTGAAGCTTTCTTT.

CDR3 DNA sequence: TGTGCCAGCAGCTCAACCGGGACAGGGTTGTTTGATGGCTACACCTTC. This sequence encodes CASSSTGTGLFDGYTF. V gene TRBV7-6 combines with J gene TRBJ1-2; 9 bases match TRBD1. The CDR3 is 16 amino acids. Germline CDR1 SGHVS, CDR2 FNYEAQ. V dropped 4 bases and J dropped 6; count of bases not matched to a gene: 12.

The rearrangement links TRBV28 to TRBJ1-5; D gene uncertain. CDR1 and CDR2 (germline): MDHEN, SYDVKM. The CDR3 extends over 11 amino acids. V was pared by 6 bases and J by 4 bases, with 4 bases between. CDR3 nucleotide sequence: TGTGCCAGCAGCCAAAATCAGCCCCAGCATTTT. Translation gives CASSQNQPQHF.

V is TRBV7-8 and J is TRBJ2-1; D unclear. Germline V gives CDR1 SGHVS, CDR2 FQNEAQ. Deletions cut 1 base from V and 5 bases from J, with 12 bases between. The CDR3 extends over 15 amino acids. CDR3 amino acids: CASSLGAGFDNEQFF. CDR3 nucleotide sequence: TGTGCCAGCAGCTTAGGTGCTGGCTTTGACAATGAGCAGTTCTTC.

The chain carries TRBV19 and TRBJ1-1; 7 bases are a match to TRBD1. The CDR3 totals 16 residues. V was clipped by 3 bases and J by 1 base; unmatched bases: 8. The germline gives CDR1 LNHDA, CDR2 SQIVND (reference sequence). CDR3 region: CASSIGQEAGNTEAFF. The CDR3 nucleotides read TGTGCCAGTAGTATTGGACAGGAGGCAGGGAACACTGAAGCTTTCTTT.

The V call is TRBV5-1, the J call TRBJ2-4; D possibly corresponds to TRBD2 (6 bases). The CDR3 runs 17 residues. In germline, CDR1 is SGHRS, CDR2 YFSETQ. Trimming removed 0 bases at V and 0 bases at J, with 13 bases between. The CDR3 region has the DNA TGCGCCAGCAGCTTGGAGGGCGGGACTTTAGCCAAAAACATTCAGTACTTC. It yields the protein CASSLEGGTLAKNIQYF. Drawing the rest from reference TRBV5-1 and TRBJ2-4, the complete variable domain is KAGVTQTPRYLIKTRGQQVTLSCSPISGHRSVSWYQQTPGQGLQFLFEYFSETQRNKGNFPGRFSGRQFSNSRSEMNVSTLELGDSALYLCASSLEGGTLAKNIQYFGAGTRLSVL.

The chain uses TRBV28 and TRBJ2-7, with D maybe TRBD1 (6 bases). The V gene lost 4 bases and the J gene lost 5 bases, with 12 bases spanning the gap. Germline CDR1 reads MDHEN; CDR2 reads SYDVKM. The CDR3 runs 13 residues. CDR3 in amino acids: CASSWGRGNEQYF. CDR3 bases: TGTGCCAGCAGTTGGGGCAGGGGTAACGAGCAGTACTTC.

The V call is TRBV19, the J call TRBJ2-7; D is unclear. Between the trimmed V and J ends, which lost 2 bases and 4 bases, there was a span of 6 bases. Looked up from germline, CDR1 is LNHDA and CDR2 is SQIVND (reference sequence). This CDR3 has 12 amino acids. CDR3 sequence reads: CASSISPYEQYF. DNA for the CDR3: TGTGCCAGTAGTATATCCCCGTACGAGCAGTACTTC.

This chain links TRBV21-1 with TRBJ2-1; the DNA was not used to check the table's D call, TRBD2. TRBV21-1 constitutes a pseudogene. The length of the CDR3 is 15 residues. Written as DNA, the CDR3 is TGTGCCAGCAGCGGGGGACTAGCGGGATGCAATGAGCAGTTCTTC. This sequence encodes CASSGGLAGCNEQFF.

The chain has TRBV11-3 and TRBJ1-1; 7 bases agree with TRBD1. The V gene end was trimmed by 5 bases and the J gene end by 4 bases; junction bases not matched to a gene: 4. The CDR3 is made up of 13 amino acids. CDR1 is SGHNT, CDR2 YENEEA, per germline. The CDR3 reads CASSPNRGTEAFF. CDR3 DNA: TGTGCCAGCAGCCCAAACAGGGGCACTGAAGCTTTCTTT.

This chain connects TRBV6-1 to TRBJ1-6, with 10 bases matching TRBD1. Trimming removed 5 bases from V and 9 bases from J; junction bases left unmatched: 7. Germline lookup yields CDR1 MNHNS and CDR2 SASEGT. CDR3 length equals 15 residues. For the CDR3, the DNA is TGTGCCAGCAGTATACCGGGACAGGGGAGTTCACCCCTCCACTTT. Its protein product is CASSIPGQGSSPLHF.

The genes are TRBV7-3 and TRBJ2-3; possibly TRBD2 for D (6 bases). The germline V and J ends were trimmed by 3 bases and 2 bases, with 15 bases remaining between them. CDR3 length: 16 amino acids. Per the germline V gene, CDR1 is SGHTA and CDR2 is FQGTGA. CDR3 protein: CASSFCQAGLTDTQYF. In DNA, the CDR3 is TGTGCCAGCAGCTTCTGCCAAGCGGGCCTCACAGATACGCAGTATTTT.

V gene TRBV6-1 combines with J gene TRBJ2-1; D is ambiguous. In germline, CDR1 is MNHNS, CDR2 SASEGT. The CDR3 contains 12 residues. V lost 6 bases, J lost 9 bases, and 12 bases lay in between. CDR3 loop: CASRVAVGEQFF. The CDR3 bases are TGTGCCAGCAGGGTCGCGGTGGGTGAGCAGTTCTTC.

This chain links TRBV7-8 with TRBJ2-4; D unresolved. Germline V gene lookup returns CDR1 SGHVS and CDR2 FQNEAQ. CDR3 length: 16 amino acids. V lost 3 bases, J lost 0 bases, and 12 bases lay in between. CDR3 loop: CASSFGQALAKNIQYF. In nucleotides, the CDR3 is TGTGCCAGCAGCTTTGGGCAGGCCCTAGCCAAAAACATTCAGTACTTC.

This sequence joins TRBV10-3 and TRBJ2-5; no reliable D call. The DNA end lines up better with TRBJ2-7; the J call may be wrong. Germline values: CDR1 ENHRY, CDR2 SYGVKD. This CDR3 spans 15 amino acids. The CDR3 nucleotides read TGTGCCATCAGTGAGTCTAGCTTTAGCTCCTACGAGCAGTACTTC. Translation: CAISESSFSSYEQYF.

The CDR3: CASSLADSTGELFF. CDR3 coding DNA: TGTGCCAGCAGCTTAGCGGACAGCACCGGGGAGCTGTTTTTT. The V and J genes are TRBV7-2 and TRBJ2-2; possibly TRBD1 for D (6 bases). This CDR3 is built from 14 residues. Between the trimmed V and J ends, which lost 0 bases and 4 bases, there was a span of 6 bases. CDR1 and CDR2 from the germline V gene are SGHTA and FQGNSA.

V usage is TRBV11-2 and J usage is TRBJ2-7; possibly TRBD2 for D (5 bases). Germline V CDR1 and CDR2: SGHAT, FQNNGV. This CDR3 comprises 15 residues. V dropped 7 bases and J dropped 9 bases, with 25 bases sitting between them. The CDR3: CASTTNRGRRVRQYF. The DNA of the CDR3 is TGTGCCAGCACCACAAATCGGGGTCGCCGGGTTCGGCAGTACTTC.

V gene TRBV10-3 combines with J gene TRBJ1-5; D may be TRBD1 (6 bases). Germline V CDR1 and CDR2: ENHRY, SYGVKD. The CDR3 is 17 residues long. Between the trimmed V and J ends, which lost 4 bases and 0 bases, there was a span of 16 bases. The CDR3 reads CAISAELRTDSNQPQHF. Written as DNA, the CDR3 is TGTGCCATCAGTGCCGAGCTACGGACAGATAGCAATCAGCCCCAGCATTTT.

This clone was seen a single time. The CDR3 loop reads CASSPLLAATYEQYF. The CDR3 region has the DNA TGTGCCAGCAGTCCCCTCCTGGCGGCGACCTACGAGCAGTACTTC. The chain has TRBV27 and TRBJ2-7; no firm D call. Deletions cut 5 bases from V and 2 bases from J, with 16 bases between. CDR1 and CDR2 (germline): MNHEY, SMNVEV (reference sequence). The CDR3 length is 15 residues.

In this sample, this clone turned up a few times. The CDR3 DNA sequence: TGTGCCAGCAGTTTATTCCCGACAGGCCCGGATTCACCCCTCCACTTT. Translation gives CASSLFPTGPDSPLHF. This chain uses TRBV27 with TRBJ1-6, with a tentative D call TRBD1 (6 bases). This CDR3 has 16 amino acids. Germline-derived CDR1 and CDR2 are MNHEY and SMNVEV (reference sequence). The germline V and J ends were trimmed by 1 base and 8 bases, with 15 bases remaining between them.

This rearrangement joins TRBV29-1 to TRBJ2-5; 8 bases are shared with TRBD1. V was pared by 7 bases and J by 5 bases, with 9 bases of the junction left unmatched. Germline V gene sequence: CDR1 SQVTM, CDR2 ANQGSEA. The CDR3 is 13 residues long. CDR3 sequence: CSALGQGRETQYF. The DNA of the CDR3 is TGCAGCGCCTTAGGACAGGGTAGGGAGACCCAGTACTTC. The variable domain in full, with the rest retrieved from reference TRBV29-1 and TRBJ2-5, is SAVISQKPSRDICQRGTSLTIQCQVDSQVTMMFWYRQQPGQSLTLIATANQGSEATYESGFVIDKFPISRPNLTFSTLTVSNMSPEDSSIYLCSALGQGRETQYFGPGTRLLVL.

At least ten counts were recorded for this clone. This chain uses TRBV6-6 with TRBJ2-3; 7 nucleotides line up with TRBD2. V lost 1 base, J lost 3 bases, and 1 base stayed unmatched. CDR3 length equals 14 residues. The germline V gene has CDR1 MNHNY and CDR2 SVGAGI (reference sequence). This chain's CDR3 is CASSYLLATDTQYF. Written as DNA, the CDR3 is TGTGCCAGCAGTTACTTACTAGCGACAGATACGCAGTATTTT.

V and J are TRBV7-9 and TRBJ2-7, with D maybe TRBD1 (6 bases). Trimming pared 5 bases from V and 6 bases from J, leaving 14 bases between. This CDR3 is 13 amino acids long. The germline CDR1 and CDR2 sequences are SEHNR and FQNEAQ (reference sequence). In DNA form, the CDR3 reads TGTGCCAGCAGCCCCCCAGGGGTCGGCGAGCAGTACTTC. Residues: CASSPPGVGEQYF.